A selection of T cell receptor beta chains follows, all from one sample in a study of T cell responses to AZD1222 COVID-19 vaccine. Only in-frame clones appear in the TCRdb table, and some are missing; sequencing was by immunoSEQ multiplex PCR. This sample carries about 72,000 clones, roughly 84% of them seen once, and the ten largest clones take about 25%. Sequencing used peripheral blood, obtained on day 0 of AZD1222 vaccination. These receptors came from an adult in good health. The CDR3 runs from the conserved cysteine through the conserved F or W. The D gene is left open where the match is weak. The size of a clone is reported for some rows only, either as once, few or many, or as a class for expanded clones.

CDR3aa: CASSSGDRVAPYEQYF
CDR3nt: TGTGCCAGCAGCTCAGGGGACAGGGTGGCCCCCTACGAGCAGTACTTC
j_gene: TRBJ2-7
d_gene: TRBD1
abundance: -
v_gene: TRBV5-8

CDR3aa: CASSPDSYQPQHF
CDR3nt: TGTGCCAGCAGCCCGGACAGTTATCAGCCCCAGCATTTT
j_gene: TRBJ1-5
d_gene: -
abundance: -
v_gene: TRBV6-2/TRBV6-3

CDR3aa: CASSLGPTGAGNTIYF
CDR3nt: TGTGCCAGCAGCTTAGGGCCTACAGGGGCTGGAAACACCATATATTTT
j_gene: TRBJ1-3
d_gene: TRBD1
abundance: -
v_gene: TRBV7-3

CDR3aa: CASSTYRQGSTDTQYF
CDR3nt: TGTGCCAGCAGCACATATCGACAGGGGAGCACAGATACGCAGTATTTT
j_gene: TRBJ2-3
d_gene: TRBD1
abundance: -
v_gene: TRBV5-4

CDR3aa: CASTHSRGLSVETQYF
CDR3nt: TGTGCCAGCACCCACTCGCGGGGGCTGTCCGTCGAGACCCAGTACTTC
j_gene: TRBJ2-5
d_gene: -
abundance: -
v_gene: TRBV5-5

CDR3aa: CASSLNFRQGDYEQYF
CDR3nt: TGTGCCAGCAGCTTAAATTTTCGCCAGGGGGACTACGAGCAGTACTTC
j_gene: TRBJ2-7
d_gene: TRBD1
abundance: once
v_gene: TRBV7-8

CDR3aa: CASSVSDRGNYGYTF
CDR3nt: TGTGCCAGCAGCGTTTCCGACAGGGGGAACTATGGCTACACCTTC
j_gene: TRBJ1-2
d_gene: TRBD1
abundance: -
v_gene: TRBV9

CDR3aa: CASSQDGWDSQDTIYF
CDR3nt: TGTGCCAGCAGCCAAGACGGATGGGACAGTCAAGACACCATATATTTT
j_gene: TRBJ1-3
d_gene: TRBD1
abundance: -
v_gene: TRBV4-2

CDR3aa: CASSRSTRHSEAFF
CDR3nt: TGTGCCAGCAGCCGCAGCACTCGACATTCTGAAGCTTTCTTT
j_gene: TRBJ1-1
d_gene: -
abundance: -
v_gene: TRBV27

CDR3aa: CASSFVGEKLFF
CDR3nt: TGTGCCAGCAGTTTCGTCGGGGAAAAACTGTTTTTT
j_gene: TRBJ1-4
d_gene: -
abundance: -
v_gene: TRBV28

CDR3aa: CASSLDDLNTEAFF
CDR3nt: TGCGCCAGCAGCTTGGATGACTTGAACACTGAAGCTTTCTTT
j_gene: TRBJ1-1
d_gene: -
abundance: -
v_gene: TRBV5-1

CDR3aa: CASGQGWGTYNEQFF
CDR3nt: TGTGCCAGCGGACAGGGGTGGGGGACCTACAATGAGCAGTTCTTC
j_gene: TRBJ2-1
d_gene: TRBD1
abundance: -
v_gene: TRBV2

CDR3aa: CASSEPVPTDRTYEQYF
CDR3nt: TGTGCCAGCAGCGAACCCGTTCCGACAGACAGAACCTACGAGCAGTACTTC
j_gene: TRBJ2-7
d_gene: -
abundance: -
v_gene: TRBV21-1

CDR3aa: CASSFLTAYTGELFF
CDR3nt: TGTGCCAGCAGTTTCCTGACAGCCTACACCGGGGAGCTGTTTTTT
j_gene: TRBJ2-2
d_gene: -
abundance: -
v_gene: TRBV28

CDR3aa: CASSVGADNSPLHF
CDR3nt: TGTGCCAGCAGCGTAGGCGCCGATAATTCACCCCTCCACTTT
j_gene: TRBJ1-6
d_gene: -
abundance: -
v_gene: TRBV9

CDR3aa: CASSQELGSYEQYF
CDR3nt: TGTGCCAGCAGCCAAGAGTTAGGATCCTACGAGCAGTACTTC
j_gene: TRBJ2-7
d_gene: -
abundance: -
v_gene: TRBV3-1/TRBV3-2

CDR3aa: CASSPQTGSPLHF
CDR3nt: TGTGCCAGCAGTCCCCAGACAGGATCACCCCTCCACTTT
j_gene: TRBJ1-6
d_gene: -
abundance: -
v_gene: TRBV6-4

CDR3aa: CASSFTGTGDTQYF
CDR3nt: TGTGCCAGCAGCTTTACAGGGACCGGAGATACGCAGTATTTT
j_gene: TRBJ2-3
d_gene: -
abundance: once
v_gene: TRBV11-3

CDR3aa: CASATEDGYEQYF
CDR3nt: TGTGCCAGCGCAACGGAGGACGGGTACGAGCAGTACTTC
j_gene: TRBJ2-7
d_gene: -
abundance: -
v_gene: TRBV2

CDR3aa: CASSLKTGLNYGYTF
CDR3nt: TGTGCCAGCAGCTTAAAGACAGGACTCAACTATGGCTACACCTTC
j_gene: TRBJ1-2
d_gene: -
abundance: -
v_gene: TRBV7-2

CDR3aa: CASSAGGAFGEQFF
CDR3nt: TGTGCCAGCTCAGCGGGGGGTGCTTTTGGTGAGCAGTTCTTC
j_gene: TRBJ2-1
d_gene: TRBD2
abundance: -
v_gene: TRBV18

CDR3aa: CASSYWDEQFF
CDR3nt: TGTGCCAGCAGTTACTGGGATGAGCAGTTCTTC
j_gene: TRBJ2-1
d_gene: -
abundance: -
v_gene: TRBV6-5

CDR3aa: CASSPQAGGPPYNEQFF
CDR3nt: TGTGCCAGCAGCCCCCAAGCGGGGGGGCCCCCCTACAATGAGCAGTTCTTC
j_gene: TRBJ2-1
d_gene: TRBD2
abundance: -
v_gene: TRBV7-2

CDR3aa: CASSQDGVTGNTIYF
CDR3nt: TGCGCCAGCAGCCAAGATGGGGTAACTGGAAACACCATATATTTT
j_gene: TRBJ1-3
d_gene: -
abundance: -
v_gene: TRBV4-3

CDR3aa: CAWSGDIKNIQYF
CDR3nt: TGTGCCTGGAGCGGGGATATCAAAAACATTCAGTACTTC
j_gene: TRBJ2-4
d_gene: -
abundance: -
v_gene: TRBV30

CDR3aa: CASSFNNSPLHF
CDR3nt: TGTGCCAGCAGTTTCAATAATTCACCCCTCCACTTT
j_gene: TRBJ1-6
d_gene: -
abundance: -
v_gene: TRBV27

CDR3aa: CASSRGQGEYEKLFF
CDR3nt: TGTGCCAGCAGCAGGGGACAGGGGGAGTATGAAAAACTGTTTTTT
j_gene: TRBJ1-4
d_gene: TRBD1
abundance: -
v_gene: TRBV5-4

CDR3aa: CASSRQYQFF
CDR3nt: TGTGCCAGCAGCCGACAGTATCAGTTCTTC
j_gene: TRBJ2-1
d_gene: -
abundance: -
v_gene: TRBV2

CDR3aa: CAWAPRANQPQHF
CDR3nt: TGTGCCTGGGCCCCCCGGGCGAATCAGCCCCAGCATTTT
j_gene: TRBJ1-5
d_gene: -
abundance: -
v_gene: TRBV30

CDR3aa: CASSSTLDTQYF
CDR3nt: TGTGCCAGCAGCTCTACCCTAGATACGCAGTATTTT
j_gene: TRBJ2-3
d_gene: -
abundance: -
v_gene: TRBV5-4

CDR3aa: CASSLVGRYEQYF
CDR3nt: TGTGCCAGCAGCTTAGTGGGGCGGTACGAGCAGTACTTC
j_gene: TRBJ2-7
d_gene: -
abundance: -
v_gene: TRBV7-2

CDR3aa: CSASSGQNSPLHF
CDR3nt: TGCAGTGCTAGTTCAGGTCAAAATTCACCCCTCCACTTT
j_gene: TRBJ1-6
d_gene: -
abundance: -
v_gene: TRBV20-1

CDR3aa: CASSIQQGDYGYTF
CDR3nt: TGTGCCAGTAGTATTCAGCAGGGGGACTATGGCTACACCTTC
j_gene: TRBJ1-2
d_gene: TRBD1
abundance: -
v_gene: TRBV19

CDR3aa: CASSQVQSGNRGKDGYTF
CDR3nt: TGTGCCAGCAGCCAAGTGCAAAGCGGGAACAGGGGGAAAGATGGCTACACCTTC
j_gene: TRBJ1-2
d_gene: TRBD1
abundance: -
v_gene: TRBV3-1/TRBV3-2

CDR3aa: CSVLERRGTEAFF
CDR3nt: TGCAGCGTTCTGGAGAGGAGGGGCACTGAAGCTTTCTTT
j_gene: TRBJ1-1
d_gene: -
abundance: -
v_gene: TRBV29-1

CDR3aa: CASSDASGYTF
CDR3nt: TGTGCCAGCAGTGATGCGAGCGGCTACACCTTC
j_gene: TRBJ1-2
d_gene: -
abundance: -
v_gene: TRBV6-1

CDR3aa: CASSPWRGEPDTQYF
CDR3nt: TGTGCCAGCAGCCCCTGGCGGGGGGAACCAGATACGCAGTATTTT
j_gene: TRBJ2-3
d_gene: TRBD2
abundance: once
v_gene: TRBV6-4

CDR3aa: CASSQGPRAPNQPQHF
CDR3nt: TGCGCCAGCAGCCAAGGGCCACGGGCGCCCAATCAGCCCCAGCATTTT
j_gene: TRBJ1-5
d_gene: -
abundance: -
v_gene: TRBV4-1

CDR3aa: CASSSTGYNSPLHF
CDR3nt: TGTGCCAGCAGCTCCACAGGGTATAATTCACCCCTCCACTTT
j_gene: TRBJ1-6
d_gene: -
abundance: -
v_gene: TRBV16

CDR3aa: CASSLGPNYGYTF
CDR3nt: TGTGCCAGCAGTTTAGGGCCCAACTATGGCTACACCTTC
j_gene: TRBJ1-2
d_gene: -
abundance: -
v_gene: TRBV12-3/TRBV12-4

CDR3aa: CASSYTVHRGSGELFF
CDR3nt: TGTGCCAGCAGTTATACGGTGCATAGAGGTTCCGGGGAGCTGTTTTTT
j_gene: TRBJ2-2
d_gene: -
abundance: -
v_gene: TRBV6-5

CDR3aa: CASKTGQENTEAFF
CDR3nt: TGTGCCAGTAAAACGGGGCAGGAGAACACTGAAGCTTTCTTT
j_gene: TRBJ1-1
d_gene: -
abundance: -
v_gene: TRBV19

CDR3aa: CASSNRGHQPQHF
CDR3nt: TGTGCCAGTAGCAACAGGGGCCATCAGCCCCAGCATTTT
j_gene: TRBJ1-5
d_gene: TRBD1
abundance: few
v_gene: TRBV19

CDR3aa: CASSYSGFDNYGYTF
CDR3nt: TGTGCCAGCAGTTACTCGGGGTTTGACAACTATGGCTACACCTTC
j_gene: TRBJ1-2
d_gene: -
abundance: -
v_gene: TRBV6-6

CDR3aa: CASSLGVADRAGYTF
CDR3nt: TGTGCCAGCAGCTTAGGAGTTGCGGACAGGGCTGGCTACACCTTC
j_gene: TRBJ1-2
d_gene: TRBD1
abundance: -
v_gene: TRBV7-9

CDR3aa: CASSVGVANEKLFF
CDR3nt: TGTGCCAGCAGCGTAGGGGTGGCTAATGAAAAACTGTTTTTT
j_gene: TRBJ1-4
d_gene: -
abundance: -
v_gene: TRBV11-2